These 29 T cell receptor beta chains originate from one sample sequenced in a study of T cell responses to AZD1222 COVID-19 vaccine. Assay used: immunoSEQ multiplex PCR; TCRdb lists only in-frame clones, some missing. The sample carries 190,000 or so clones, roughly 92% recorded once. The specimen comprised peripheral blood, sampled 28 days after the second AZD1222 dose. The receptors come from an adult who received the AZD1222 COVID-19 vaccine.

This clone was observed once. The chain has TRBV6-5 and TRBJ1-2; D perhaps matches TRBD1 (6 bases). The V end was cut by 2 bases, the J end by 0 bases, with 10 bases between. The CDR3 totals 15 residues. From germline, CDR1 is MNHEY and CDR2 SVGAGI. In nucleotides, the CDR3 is TGTGCCAGCAGTTACGGGAACAGGGCTAACTATGGCTACACCTTC. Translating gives CASSYGNRANYGYTF.

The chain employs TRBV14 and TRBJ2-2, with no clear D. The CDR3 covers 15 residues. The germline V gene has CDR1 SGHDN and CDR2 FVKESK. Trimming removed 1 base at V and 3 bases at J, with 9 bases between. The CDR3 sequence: CASSQAWGYTGELFF. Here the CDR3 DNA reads TGTGCCAGCAGCCAAGCCTGGGGATACACCGGGGAGCTGTTTTTT.

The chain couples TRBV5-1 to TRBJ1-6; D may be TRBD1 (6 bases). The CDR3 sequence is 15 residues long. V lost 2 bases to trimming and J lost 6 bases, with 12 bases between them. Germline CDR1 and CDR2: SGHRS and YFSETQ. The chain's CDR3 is CASSLQGGGNSPLHF. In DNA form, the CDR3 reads TGCGCCAGCAGCTTACAGGGTGGAGGTAATTCACCCCTCCACTTT.

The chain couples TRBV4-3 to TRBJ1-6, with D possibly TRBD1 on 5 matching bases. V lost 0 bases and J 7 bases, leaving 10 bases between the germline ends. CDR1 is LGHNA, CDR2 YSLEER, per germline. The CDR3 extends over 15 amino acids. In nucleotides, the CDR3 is TGCGCCAGCAGCCAAGATCCGACAGCGAATTCACCCCTCCACTTT. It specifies CASSQDPTANSPLHF.

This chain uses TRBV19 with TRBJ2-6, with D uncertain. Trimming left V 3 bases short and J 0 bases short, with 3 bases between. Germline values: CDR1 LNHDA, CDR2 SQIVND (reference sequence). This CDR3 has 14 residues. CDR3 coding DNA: TGTGCCAGTAGTATTGGCTCTGGGGCCAACGTCCTGACTTTC. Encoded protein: CASSIGSGANVLTF.

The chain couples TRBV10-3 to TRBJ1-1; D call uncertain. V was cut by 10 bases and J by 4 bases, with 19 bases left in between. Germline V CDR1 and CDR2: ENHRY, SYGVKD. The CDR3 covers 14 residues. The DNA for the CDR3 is TGTGCCACCCTTTTTGAACCCTCCTCCACTGAAGCTTTCTTT. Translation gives CATLFEPSSTEAFF.

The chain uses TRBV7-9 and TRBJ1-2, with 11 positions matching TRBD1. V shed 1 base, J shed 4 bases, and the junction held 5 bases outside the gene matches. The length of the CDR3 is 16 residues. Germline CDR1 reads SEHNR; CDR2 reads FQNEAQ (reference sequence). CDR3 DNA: TGTGCCAGCAGCTTAGGGACAGGGGGCATAATCTATGGCTACACCTTC. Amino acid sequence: CASSLGTGGIIYGYTF.

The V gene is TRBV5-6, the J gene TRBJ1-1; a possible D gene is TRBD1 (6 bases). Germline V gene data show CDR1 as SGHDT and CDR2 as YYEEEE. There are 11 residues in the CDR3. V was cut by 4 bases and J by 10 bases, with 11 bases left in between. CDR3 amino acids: CASSQQGRAFF. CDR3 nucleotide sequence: TGTGCCAGCAGCCAACAGGGTAGAGCTTTCTTT.

CDR3 DNA sequence: TGTGCCAGCAGCTTAGCCTCTACAGGGGCCGAAGCTTTCTTT. It is translated as CASSLASTGAEAFF. The chain combines TRBV11-2 with TRBJ1-1; 7 nucleotides agree with TRBD1. J lost 8 bases, V lost 1 base, and 7 bases had no gene match. The CDR3 contains 14 residues. CDR1 and CDR2 (germline): SGHAT, FQNNGV.

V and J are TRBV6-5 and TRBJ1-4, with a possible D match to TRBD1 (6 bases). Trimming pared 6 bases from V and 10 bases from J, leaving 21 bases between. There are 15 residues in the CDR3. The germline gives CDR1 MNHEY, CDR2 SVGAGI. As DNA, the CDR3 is TGTGCCAGCAGAATCAAACCTGAGAAAGGGGGAAAACTGTTTTTT. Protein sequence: CASRIKPEKGGKLFF.

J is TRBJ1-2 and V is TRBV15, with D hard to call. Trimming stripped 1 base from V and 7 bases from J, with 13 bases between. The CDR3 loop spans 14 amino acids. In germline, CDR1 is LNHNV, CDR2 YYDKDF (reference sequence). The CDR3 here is CATSRGTDPGGYTF. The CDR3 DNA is TGTGCCACCAGCAGAGGTACTGACCCCGGTGGCTACACCTTC.

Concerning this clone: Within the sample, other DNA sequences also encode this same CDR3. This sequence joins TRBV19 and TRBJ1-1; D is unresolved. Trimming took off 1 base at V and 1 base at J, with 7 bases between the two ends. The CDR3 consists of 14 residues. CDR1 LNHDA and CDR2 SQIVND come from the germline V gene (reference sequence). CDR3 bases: TGTGCCAGTAGTATAGGCGGATGGAACACTGAAGCTTTCTTT. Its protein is CASSIGGWNTEAFF.

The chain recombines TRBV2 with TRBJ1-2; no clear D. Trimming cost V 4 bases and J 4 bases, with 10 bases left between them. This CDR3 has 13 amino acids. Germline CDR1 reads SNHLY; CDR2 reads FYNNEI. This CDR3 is CASSGGFGYGYTF. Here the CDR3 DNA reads TGTGCCAGCAGTGGGGGATTCGGCTATGGCTACACCTTC.

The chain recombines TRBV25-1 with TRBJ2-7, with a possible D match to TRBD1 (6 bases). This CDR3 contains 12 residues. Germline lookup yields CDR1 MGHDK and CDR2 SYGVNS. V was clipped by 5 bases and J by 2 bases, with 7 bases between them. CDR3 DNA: TGTGCCAGCAGTCGGGACACCTACGAGCAGTACTTC. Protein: CASSRDTYEQYF.

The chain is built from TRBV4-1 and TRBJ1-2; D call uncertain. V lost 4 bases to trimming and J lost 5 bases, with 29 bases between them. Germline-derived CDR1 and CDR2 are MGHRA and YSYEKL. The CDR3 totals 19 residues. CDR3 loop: CASSPPRAIARIAKYGYTF. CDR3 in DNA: TGCGCCAGCAGCCCACCGCGGGCGATAGCACGCATTGCGAAGTATGGCTACACCTTC.

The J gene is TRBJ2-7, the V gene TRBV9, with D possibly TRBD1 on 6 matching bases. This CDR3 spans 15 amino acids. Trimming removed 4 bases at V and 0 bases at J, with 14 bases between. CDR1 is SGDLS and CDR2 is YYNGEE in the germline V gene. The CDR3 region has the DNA TGTGCCAGCAGCCCACAGACAGGAACCTCCTACGAGCAGTACTTC. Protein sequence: CASSPQTGTSYEQYF.

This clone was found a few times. CDR3: CSVEDLVRVNEQFF. CDR3 coding DNA: TGCAGCGTTGAAGATCTTGTCAGGGTGAATGAGCAGTTCTTC. The chain combines TRBV29-1 with TRBJ2-1; possibly TRBD1 for D (5 bases). Trimming took 0 bases from V and 7 from J, leaving 13 bases between them. From germline, CDR1 is SQVTM and CDR2 ANQGSEA. The CDR3 spans 14 residues.

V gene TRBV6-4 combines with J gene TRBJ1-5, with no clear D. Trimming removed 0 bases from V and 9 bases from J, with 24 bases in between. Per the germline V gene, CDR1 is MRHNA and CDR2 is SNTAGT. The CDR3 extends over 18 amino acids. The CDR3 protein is CASSDSNSGIPYRLPQHF. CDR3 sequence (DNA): TGTGCCAGCAGTGACTCGAACTCCGGGATACCTTACCGACTGCCCCAGCATTTT.

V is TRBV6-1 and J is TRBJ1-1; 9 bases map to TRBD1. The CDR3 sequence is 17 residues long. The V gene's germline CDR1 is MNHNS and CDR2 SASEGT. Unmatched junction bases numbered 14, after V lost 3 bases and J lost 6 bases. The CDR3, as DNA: TGTGCCAGCAGTGACCCTCCGGGACAGGGAGCAAAGGCTGAAGCTTTCTTT. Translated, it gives CASSDPPGQGAKAEAFF.

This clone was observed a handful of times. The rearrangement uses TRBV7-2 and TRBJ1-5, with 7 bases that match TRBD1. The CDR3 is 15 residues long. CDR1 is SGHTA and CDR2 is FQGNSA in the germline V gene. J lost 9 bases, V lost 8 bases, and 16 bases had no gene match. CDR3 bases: TGTGCCAGCTCCCCCGGGACAGATACCTCCCGGCCCCAGCATTTT. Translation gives CASSPGTDTSRPQHF.

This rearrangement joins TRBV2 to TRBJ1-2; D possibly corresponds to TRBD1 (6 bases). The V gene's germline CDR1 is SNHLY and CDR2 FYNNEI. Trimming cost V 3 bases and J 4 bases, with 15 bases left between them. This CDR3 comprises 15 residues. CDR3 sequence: CASSERTVRGYGYTF. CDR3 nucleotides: TGTGCCAGCAGTGAGAGGACAGTCAGGGGCTATGGCTACACCTTC.

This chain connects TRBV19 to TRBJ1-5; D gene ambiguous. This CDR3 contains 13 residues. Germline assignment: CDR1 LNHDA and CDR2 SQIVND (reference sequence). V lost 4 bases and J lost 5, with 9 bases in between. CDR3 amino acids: CASSKFGDQPQHF. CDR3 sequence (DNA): TGTGCCAGTAGTAAATTTGGAGATCAGCCCCAGCATTTT.

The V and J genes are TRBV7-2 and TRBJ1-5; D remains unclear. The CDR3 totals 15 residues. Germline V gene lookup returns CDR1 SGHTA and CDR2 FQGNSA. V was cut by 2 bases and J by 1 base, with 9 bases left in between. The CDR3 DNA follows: TGTGCCAGCAGCTTATTGGGGAGGAGCAATCAGCCCCAGCATTTT. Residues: CASSLLGRSNQPQHF.

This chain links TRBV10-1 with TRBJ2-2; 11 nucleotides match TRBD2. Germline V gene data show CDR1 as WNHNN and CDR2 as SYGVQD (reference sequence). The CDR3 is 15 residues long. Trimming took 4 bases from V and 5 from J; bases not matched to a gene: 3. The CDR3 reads CASSGTSGGTGELFF. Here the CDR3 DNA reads TGCGCCAGCAGTGGTACTAGCGGGGGAACCGGGGAGCTGTTTTTT.

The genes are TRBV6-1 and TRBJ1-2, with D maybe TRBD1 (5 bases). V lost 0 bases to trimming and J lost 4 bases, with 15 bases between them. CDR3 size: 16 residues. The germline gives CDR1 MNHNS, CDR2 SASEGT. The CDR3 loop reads CASSEARLPGTYGYTF. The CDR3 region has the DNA TGTGCCAGCAGTGAAGCTCGTCTACCGGGGACCTATGGCTACACCTTC.

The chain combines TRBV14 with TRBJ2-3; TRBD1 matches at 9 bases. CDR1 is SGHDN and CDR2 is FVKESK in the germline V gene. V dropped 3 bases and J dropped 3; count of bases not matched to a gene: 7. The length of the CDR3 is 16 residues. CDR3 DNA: TGTGCCAGCAGCCAGGGGACAGGGATGCGGACAGATACGCAGTATTTT. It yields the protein CASSQGTGMRTDTQYF.

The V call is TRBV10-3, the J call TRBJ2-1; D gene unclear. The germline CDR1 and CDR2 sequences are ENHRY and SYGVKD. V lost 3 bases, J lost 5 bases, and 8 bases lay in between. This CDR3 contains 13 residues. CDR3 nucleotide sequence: TGTGCCATCAGTGACAGGACGAACAATGAGCAGTTCTTC. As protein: CAISDRTNNEQFF.

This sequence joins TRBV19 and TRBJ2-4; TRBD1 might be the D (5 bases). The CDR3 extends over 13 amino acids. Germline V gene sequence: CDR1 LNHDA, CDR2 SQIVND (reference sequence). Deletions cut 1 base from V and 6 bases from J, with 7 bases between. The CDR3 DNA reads TGTGCCAGTAGTATAGTCCAGGGAAACATTCAGTACTTC. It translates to CASSIVQGNIQYF. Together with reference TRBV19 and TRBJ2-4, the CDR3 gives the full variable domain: DGGITQSPKYLFRKEGQNVTLSCEQNLNHDAMYWYRQDPGQGLRLIYYSQIVNDFQKGDIAEGYSVSREKKESFPLTVTSAQKNPTAFYLCASSIVQGNIQYFGAGTRLSVL.

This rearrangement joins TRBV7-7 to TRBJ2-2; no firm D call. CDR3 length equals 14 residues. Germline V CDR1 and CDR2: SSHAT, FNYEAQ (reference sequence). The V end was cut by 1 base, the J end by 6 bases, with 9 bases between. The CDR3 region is CASSLEYAPGELFF. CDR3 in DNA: TGTGCCAGCAGCTTAGAGTATGCTCCCGGGGAGCTGTTTTTT.